This TCR beta chain appears in the sequencing data of a study of blood T cell dynamics during melanoma immunotherapy. General study findings and limits: Clones driving repertoire changes may be melanoma-specific or general immune activation.

This clone was seen a single time. Its antigen is unidentified. V shed 5 bases and J shed 2 bases, with 18 bases lying between them. CDR3 length: 16 residues. Per the germline V gene, CDR1 is SGHTA and CDR2 is FQGNSA. Using immunoSEQ multiplex PCR, the repertoire was profiled, and TCRdb retains in-frame clones only, with some absent. The table includes approximately 17,000 clones, roughly 90% detected once. Indicated time point: pre-treatment baseline. The gene calls are TRBV7-2 and TRBJ2-5; D may be TRBD2 (6 bases). The input for sequencing was blood, taken from a patient treated with checkpoint blockade. This TCR came from a human donor with melanoma. The CDR3 here is CASSPAGGSPQETQYF. CDR3 coding DNA: TGTGCCAGCAGCCCAGCCGGGGGTAGCCCGCAAGAGACCCAGTACTTC.